This T cell receptor beta chain was sequenced during a study of cytomegalovirus exposure and HLA in healthy donors. About the research overall: The roughly 120 validation repertoires, a later analysis reported, used the same platform as the approximately 670 first-cohort repertoires. Whole-study findings and limits: The finding came from a later analysis; first-cohort TCR clusters tended to co-occur in the roughly 110 validation repertoires.

Germline trimming cut 3 bases from V and 0 bases from J; bases unmatched to any gene: 4. The germline V gene encodes CDR1 SEHNR and CDR2 FQNEAQ (reference sequence). CDR3 size: 15 residues. A remark on this clone: What it binds is not known.

Profiled with immunoSEQ multiplex PCR; TCRdb holds only in-frame clones, not every one. The sample records about 130,000 clones, 89% being singletons. The genes are TRBV7-9 and TRBJ2-7; 8 bases agree with TRBD1. The specimen sequenced was PBMCs. The origin of this receptor is a woman aged 18-30 years in good health and CMV-seropositive. The CDR3 spells CASSFGQGSSYEQYF. In nucleotides, the CDR3 is TGTGCCAGCAGCTTCGGACAGGGAAGCTCCTACGAGCAGTACTTC.